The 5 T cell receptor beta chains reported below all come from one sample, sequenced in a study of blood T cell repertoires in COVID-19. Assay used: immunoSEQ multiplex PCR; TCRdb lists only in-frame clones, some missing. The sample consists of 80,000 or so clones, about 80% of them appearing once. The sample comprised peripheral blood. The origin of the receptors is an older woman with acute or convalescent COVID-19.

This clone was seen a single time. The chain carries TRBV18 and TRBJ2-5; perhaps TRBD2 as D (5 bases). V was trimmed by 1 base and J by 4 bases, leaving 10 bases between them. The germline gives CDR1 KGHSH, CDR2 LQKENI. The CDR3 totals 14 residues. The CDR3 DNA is TGTGCCAGCTCACCACAAAGGGCGGGAGAGACCCAGTACTTC. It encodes CASSPQRAGETQYF.

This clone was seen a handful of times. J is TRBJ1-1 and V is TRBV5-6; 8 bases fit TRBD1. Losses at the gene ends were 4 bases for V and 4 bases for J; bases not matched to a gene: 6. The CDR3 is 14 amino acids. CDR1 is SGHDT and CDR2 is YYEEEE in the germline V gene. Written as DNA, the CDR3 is TGTGCCAGCAGCCTACCTGACAGGGGCACTGAAGCTTTCTTT. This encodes CASSLPDRGTEAFF.

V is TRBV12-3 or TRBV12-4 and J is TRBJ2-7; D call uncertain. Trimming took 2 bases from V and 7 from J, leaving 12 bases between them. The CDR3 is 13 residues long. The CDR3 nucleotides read TGTGCCAGCAGTTTAACCCCCTCAGTGGAGCAGTACTTC. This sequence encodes CASSLTPSVEQYF.

The CDR3 is CASSLGLAGVYYGYTF. The CDR3 DNA reads TGTGCCAGCAGCTTGGGTTTGGCAGGTGTGTACTATGGCTACACCTTC. The chain uses TRBV5-4 and TRBJ1-2, with unresolved D. The length of the CDR3 is 16 residues. CDR1 SGHNT and CDR2 YYREEE come from the germline V gene (reference sequence). V lost 0 bases and J 3 bases, leaving 15 bases between the germline ends.

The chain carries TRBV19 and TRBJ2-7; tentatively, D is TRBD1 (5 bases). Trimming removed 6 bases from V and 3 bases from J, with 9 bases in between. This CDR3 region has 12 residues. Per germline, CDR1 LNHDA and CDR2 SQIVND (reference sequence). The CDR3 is CASSPQGYEQYF. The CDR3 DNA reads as TGTGCCAGTAGCCCCCAGGGCTACGAGCAGTACTTC. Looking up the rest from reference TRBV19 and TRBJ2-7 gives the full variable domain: DGGITQSPKYLFRKEGQNVTLSCEQNLNHDAMYWYRQDPGQGLRLIYYSQIVNDFQKGDIAEGYSVSREKKESFPLTVTSAQKNPTAFYLCASSPQGYEQYFGPGTRLTVT.